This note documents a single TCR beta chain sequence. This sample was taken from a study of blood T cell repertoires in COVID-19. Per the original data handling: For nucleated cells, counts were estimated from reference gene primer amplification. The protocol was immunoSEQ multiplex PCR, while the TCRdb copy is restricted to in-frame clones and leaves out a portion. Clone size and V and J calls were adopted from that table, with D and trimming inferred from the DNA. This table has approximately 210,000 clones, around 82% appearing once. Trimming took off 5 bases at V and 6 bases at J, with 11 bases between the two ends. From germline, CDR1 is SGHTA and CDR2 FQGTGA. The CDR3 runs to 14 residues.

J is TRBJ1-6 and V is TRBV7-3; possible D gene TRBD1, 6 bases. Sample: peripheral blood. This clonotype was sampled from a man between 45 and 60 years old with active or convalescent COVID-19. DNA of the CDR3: TGTGCCAGCAGCCTCACAGGGATTAATTCACCCCTCCACTTT. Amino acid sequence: CASSLTGINSPLHF. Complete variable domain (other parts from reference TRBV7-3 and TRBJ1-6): GAGVSQTPSNKVTEKGKYVELRCDPISGHTALYWYRQSLGQGPEFLIYFQGTGAADDSGLPNDRFFAVRPEGSVSTLKIQRTERGDSAVYLCASSLTGINSPLHFGNGTRLTVT.